This TCR beta chain was recorded in a study of shared clonotypes between healthy human individuals (dated by TCRdb to the early 2020s). For the wider study: Two women and a few men aged 18 to 49 years were included in the cohort. For each donor, CD4 naive and CD4 memory were each given three plates, CD8 naive was given two plates, and CD8 memory was given one plate. Blood TCR repertoires of about 5 healthy adults were deeply sequenced to estimate repertoire size and the extent of clonotype sharing between individuals. Different laboratories and diverse techniques were used to prepare libraries and sequence TCR repertoires, to increase sequencing depth and limit assay-specific biases. Leukapheresis yielded between about 0.85 and 9.5 billion PBMCs per donor.

Using the deep immunoSEQ assay, multiplex PCR amplified TCR CDR3 regions from genomic DNA. Genomic DNA extracted from each cell subset was distributed evenly over all wells of several immunoSEQ 96-well plates, and each plate served as one replicate. For sorted subsets, each replicate PCR was loaded with roughly 190 ng genomic DNA, equivalent to 30,000 to 35,000 T cell genomes. The purified libraries were quantified using a Qubit 3.0 fluorometer, sized with a Bioanalyzer 2100, and then quantified again using the KAPA Library Quantification kit. Every immunoSEQ 96-well plate was sequenced on a separate single-read 150-cycle Illumina NextSeq 550 flow cell. In the authors' own workflow: Because the immunoSEQ output included only junctional sequences and no quality scores, the filtering could not be the same as the filtering used for full-length reads. Sequences were annotated with PyIR, a Python wrapper for IgBLAST v1.9, and V/J genes and CDR3 were assigned using IMGT germline references. Reads were filtered out if the reads had weak V/J assignments (E-value above 1e-6), no CDR3, stop codons, out-of-frame junctions, or ambiguous translated residues. A V3J clonotype was defined by an identical inferred V gene, J gene, and CDR3 amino acid sequence. Percentage overlap between repertoires was computed as shared unique clonotypes divided by the size of the smaller repertoire. Repertoire richness was assessed with RTK rarefaction, the Chao1 estimator, and Recon v2.1 estimates of unobserved clonotypes. For all TCRbeta clonotypes obtained by the gDNA method from a few donors, generation probabilities were computed with OLGA. Sourced from immuneACCESS, this table was stored by TCRdb with only in-frame sequences that have V and J called. A share of the clones is absent; for the studies checked, an unresolved V gene accounts for under half, and the remainder has no known explanation. V, J and clone size were drawn from that table, and D and trimming were deduced from the DNA. This sample holds more than 1 million clones; around 78% were observed only once. In total, the top ten clones hold 0.5% to 0.6% of the sample.

This clone occurred many times. The target of this receptor is not known. It has no much larger one-base neighbor in the sample; base qualities were not kept. Healthy HIV-negative adults with no recently reported acute infections or vaccinations were included as donors. All donors were Caucasian adults living in Nashville, Tennessee, USA. CD4+ T cells were enriched by magnetic negative selection, after which naive cells were positively selected on CD45RA and the negative fraction was taken as the memory subset. Blood was obtained by leukapheresis, after which PBMCs were separated by Ficoll-Histopaque density gradient centrifugation and cryopreserved in liquid nitrogen vapor phase. Purity and quantity of every magnetically sorted T cell population were checked by analytical flow cytometry. Genomic DNA was isolated from each sorted fraction and quantified by UV absorbance on a Nanodrop 2000c. The CDR3, from cysteine to phenylalanine, totals 16 residues. CDR3 DNA only is kept here, 48 bases in frame from base 1.

Study-wide conclusions, independent of this receptor: Compared with non-shared clonotypes, the clonotypes found in all four sorted-subset donors had higher generation probabilities. Rarefaction of sorted-subset datasets indicated incomplete sequencing despite the large sequencing depth. Because the study included a small number of donors, the genetic and exposure-history diversity represented was limited. Naive subsets generally had larger estimated clonotype richness than memory subsets did. Across a handful of donors, approximately 4.9% of naive CD4, roughly 3.5% of naive CD8, roughly 2.2% of memory CD4, and approximately 0.4% of memory CD8 clonotypes were shared. Based on pairwise subsampling, the degree of clonotype sharing among donors was expected to be affected by sequencing depth. Sampling was limited to blood, and TCR repertoires in tissue likely differ from TCR repertoires in blood.

The TCR was taken from a man between 18 and 29 years old in good health. Some clones in this sample may be carry-over from other donors' samples. This receptor chain uses TRBV1 and TRBJ2-1; no DNA check was done on the table's D call, TRBD2. TRBV1 represents a pseudogene. The sample was memory CD4+ T cells from PBMCs. Interpreted using the paper, the cell subset or site label stands for: CD45RA-negative fraction. The CDR3 sequence is CTSSHPTSGKYNEQFF. The nucleotides read TGCACCAGCAGCCACCCCACTAGCGGGAAATACAATGAGCAGTTCTTC.